This T cell receptor (beta chain) emerged from a study of blood T cell repertoires in COVID-19. Whole-study context: The origin of the acute and convalescent COVID-19 samples was the United States, Italy and Spain. The analysed material was cDNA or gDNA that came from T cells, B-cell-depleted T cells, or PBMCs.

In this sample, this clone turned up a few times. There are 13 residues in the CDR3. Trimming took 2 bases from V and 5 from J, leaving 7 bases between them. CDR1 and CDR2 from the germline V gene are KGHSH and LQKENI. In the authors' workflow: Amplification of reference gene primers was used by the study to estimate nucleated cell counts. The protocol was immunoSEQ multiplex PCR, while the TCRdb copy is restricted to in-frame clones and leaves out a portion. The V and J calls and clone size come from that table; D and trimming were worked out from the DNA. The profile covers 200,000 to 250,000 clones, with around 84% appearing a single time and just under 20% taken by the ten largest.

The source of this sequence is a man aged 25-40 years with active or convalescent COVID-19. Sequencing input: peripheral blood. This chain connects TRBV18 to TRBJ1-5, with a possible D match to TRBD1 (5 bases). CDR3 in amino acids: CASSPKQDQPQHF. DNA for the CDR3: TGTGCCAGCTCACCAAAACAGGATCAGCCCCAGCATTTT.